The next 17 T cell receptor beta chains were all read from a single sample in a study of vaccination effects on CD4 cells after COVID-19. No antigens are known for them. The data were produced by immunoSEQ multiplex PCR, yet TCRdb's version contains in-frame clones alone and is incomplete. The sample contains tens of thousands of clones, around 68% of which appear only once. Antigen-specific CD4+ T cells expanded by the ViraFEST assay with viral peptide pools were then sequenced. Culture proceeded for 10 days, and CD4+ T cells were then isolated. Recipients of the vaccine had no prior SARS-CoV-2 infection and negative nucleocapsid antibodies. The sequences come from CD4+ T cells from PBMCs cultured with SARS-CoV-2 spike peptides, collected before COVID-19 vaccination. Every receptor here comes from a human donor who received a COVID-19 vaccine.

This rearrangement joins TRBV6-5 to TRBJ2-7; the D is unclear. Trimming left V 0 bases short and J 2 bases short, with 11 bases between. Looked up from germline, CDR1 is MNHEY and CDR2 is SVGAGI. The CDR3 sequence is 15 residues long. In DNA, the CDR3 is TGTGCCAGCAGTTACTCGATAGGGTCCACCTACGAGCAGTACTTC. Translated, it gives CASSYSIGSTYEQYF.

Only a few counts were recorded for this clone. The chain has TRBV6-5 and TRBJ1-4, with 9 bases that match TRBD1. The CDR3 contains 15 residues. Germline V gene sequence: CDR1 MNHEY, CDR2 SVGAGI. After removal of 7 bases from V and 4 bases from J, the junction contained 7 bases not matched to a gene. The CDR3 sequence is CASTTGGGVNEKLFF. The CDR3, as DNA: TGTGCCAGCACTACAGGGGGCGGTGTTAATGAAAAACTGTTTTTT.

The count of this clone is one. The chain combines TRBV21-1 with TRBJ2-7; the DNA was not compared with TRBD2, the D call given in the table. TRBV21-1 is a pseudogene segment. The CDR3 length is 14 residues. The CDR3 bases are TGTGCCAGCACTAGTGCGGAGGGAGGAGACGAGCAGTACTTC. This sequence encodes CASTSAEGGDEQYF.

V gene TRBV28 combines with J gene TRBJ2-7, with TRBD2 matching over 12 bases. Germline V gene lookup returns CDR1 MDHEN and CDR2 SYDVKM. The CDR3 runs to 20 residues. Trimming cost V 6 bases and J 0 bases; bases outside gene matches: 18. CDR3 amino acids: CASSTPGASGRALISYEQYF. The CDR3 DNA follows: TGTGCCAGCAGCACACCGGGGGCTAGCGGGAGGGCCCTCATCTCCTACGAGCAGTACTTC.

The genes are TRBV6-1 and TRBJ1-6; unclear D gene. CDR3 size: 14 residues. V lost 3 bases to trimming and J lost 9 bases, with 12 bases between them. Germline V gene sequence: CDR1 MNHNS, CDR2 SASEGT. The CDR3: CASSEALIGSPLHF. The CDR3 coding sequence is TGTGCCAGCAGTGAGGCACTGATAGGTTCACCCCTCCACTTT.

V gene TRBV30 combines with J gene TRBJ1-5; weak D call: TRBD1 (6 bases). The CDR3 covers 16 residues. Germline values: CDR1 GTSNPN, CDR2 SVGIG (reference sequence). V was trimmed by 0 bases and J by 1 base, leaving 13 bases between them. The CDR3 reads CAWSVWGRGSNQPQHF. The CDR3 DNA follows: TGTGCCTGGAGTGTATGGGGCAGGGGAAGCAATCAGCCCCAGCATTTT.

The chain has TRBV19 and TRBJ2-1, with D tentatively TRBD1 (5 bases). Germline CDR1 and CDR2: LNHDA and SQIVND (reference sequence). Deletions cut 5 bases from V and 6 bases from J, with 11 bases between. The CDR3 loop spans 13 amino acids. The CDR3 spells CASSPDTGNEQFF. CDR3 bases: TGTGCCAGTAGTCCGGACACCGGCAATGAGCAGTTCTTC.

The chain recombines TRBV18 with TRBJ1-1, with D possibly being TRBD1 (6 bases). The CDR3 is 17 residues long. Trimming removed 3 bases from V and 0 bases from J, with 17 bases in between. Germline-derived CDR1 and CDR2 are KGHSH and LQKENI. CDR3 sequence reads: CASSPNAGATLNTEAFF. The CDR3 DNA reads as TGTGCCAGCTCACCCAACGCGGGGGCCACATTGAACACTGAAGCTTTCTTT.

The chain employs TRBV14 and TRBJ1-1; TRBD1 is a possible D gene (5 bases). Germline-derived CDR1 and CDR2 are SGHDN and FVKESK. CDR3 length equals 14 residues. Trimming left V 0 bases short and J 4 bases short, with 9 bases between. The CDR3 loop reads CASSQDTGGTEAFF. CDR3 nucleotide sequence: TGTGCCAGCAGCCAAGATACGGGGGGCACTGAAGCTTTCTTT.

The V gene is TRBV7-2, the J gene TRBJ2-5; TRBD1 aligns across 9 bases. The V segment lost 2 bases and the J segment 5 bases; nucleotides outside the gene matches: 12. The CDR3 spans 17 residues. Germline V gene lookup returns CDR1 SGHTA and CDR2 FQGNSA. CDR3 residues: CASSLSLRKQGAETQYF. The DNA of the CDR3 is TGTGCCAGCAGCTTAAGTCTAAGGAAACAGGGGGCTGAGACCCAGTACTTC.

The V gene is TRBV5-1, the J gene TRBJ2-4; the D gene is possibly TRBD1 (5 bases). Germline lookup yields CDR1 SGHRS and CDR2 YFSETQ. The CDR3 totals 14 residues. The V end lost 0 bases, the J end lost 4 bases, and 8 bases lay between the germline ends. The CDR3 is CASSLGTGKNIQYF. CDR3 sequence (DNA): TGCGCCAGCAGCTTGGGTACAGGAAAAAACATTCAGTACTTC.

The chain is built from TRBV19 and TRBJ1-2; TRBD1 is a possible D gene (6 bases). The CDR3 spans 17 residues. CDR1 and CDR2 from the germline V gene are LNHDA and SQIVND (reference sequence). V lost 1 base and J 1 base, leaving 16 bases between the germline ends. CDR3: CASSIGRYKGVNYGYTF. The CDR3 DNA sequence: TGTGCCAGTAGTATAGGTCGATACAAGGGGGTTAACTATGGCTACACCTTC.

This clone turned up a few times. The rearrangement links TRBV7-9 to TRBJ1-4; the D is unclear. The CDR3 has 14 amino acids. V shed 5 bases and J shed 0 bases, with 7 bases lying between them. The V gene's germline CDR1 is SEHNR and CDR2 FQNEAQ (reference sequence). The CDR3 region has the DNA TGTGCCAGCAGCCCACGCACAACTAATGAAAAACTGTTTTTT. Residues: CASSPRTTNEKLFF. The full variable domain, completed using reference TRBV7-9 and TRBJ1-4, is DTGVSQNPRHKITKRGQNVTFRCDPISEHNRLYWYRQTLGQGPEFLTYFQNEAQLEKSRLLSDRFSAERPKGSFSTLEIQRTEQGDSAMYLCASSPRTTNEKLFFGSGTQLSVL.

The chain employs TRBV6-4 and TRBJ1-2; the D gene is possibly TRBD1 (5 bases). Germline CDR1 is MRHNA and CDR2 is SNTAGT. The CDR3 spans 15 residues. With 7 bases removed from V and 3 bases from J, the gap between germline ends came to 18 bases. The CDR3 reads CASKLEGYRDYGYTF. CDR3 bases: TGTGCCAGCAAATTGGAGGGGTATAGAGACTATGGCTACACCTTC.

The chain is built from TRBV19 and TRBJ2-3; 13 bases line up with TRBD2. This CDR3 region has 16 residues. Germline loops: CDR1 LNHDA, CDR2 SQIVND (reference sequence). J was trimmed by 5 bases and V by 5 bases; bases with no gene match: 7. The CDR3 DNA sequence: TGTGCCAGTAGTCCCGGACTAGCGGGAGCCGGAGATACGCAGTATTTT. Its translation is CASSPGLAGAGDTQYF.

The gene calls are TRBV14 and TRBJ1-1; no clear D. The ends were cut back, 3 bases at V and 1 base at J, with 3 bases in the middle. The CDR3 is made up of 12 amino acids. Germline CDR1 is SGHDN and CDR2 is FVKESK. The CDR3, as DNA: TGTGCCAGCAGCCAGGGGAACACTGAAGCTTTCTTT. It codes for CASSQGNTEAFF.

The chain is built from TRBV18 and TRBJ2-5, with 9 nucleotides matching TRBD1. In germline, CDR1 is KGHSH, CDR2 LQKENI. There are 15 residues in the CDR3. V gave up 2 bases and J gave up 0 bases; unmatched junction bases: 1. DNA for the CDR3: TGTGCCAGCTCACCAGGACAGGGGTACCAAGAGACCCAGTACTTC. This codes for CASSPGQGYQETQYF.